In its sample, the clone carrying this T cell receptor beta chain was seen a few times. Its antigen remains unknown. This entry belongs to a study of T-cell memory formation after mild COVID-19. Researchers used 5'RACE with constant-segment primers to make TCR alpha and TCR beta cDNA libraries that carry sample barcodes and UMIs. Using its own MiXCR run on the 5' RACE reads, TCRdb lists one record per CDR3 protein. Among 560,000 or so distinct CDR3 sequences, roughly 17% were seen once, and the ten largest hold about 7.4%. V was trimmed by 8 bases and J by 1 base, leaving 14 bases between them. CDR1 is SNHLY and CDR2 is FYNNEI in the germline V gene. This CDR3 is 14 amino acids long. Study-wide results and caveats: Pre-infection memory held some responding clones, suggesting pre-existing cross-reactive T cells responded.

This receptor was identified in an adult woman who had mild COVID-19 (a few samples of this study predate the infection). Cell type and time point are not known. Material: PBMCs or a T cell subset sorted from them (not recorded which). The chain has TRBV2 and TRBJ1-1; TRBD1 is a possible D gene (6 bases). The CDR3 DNA is TGTGCCAGCTTGGCAGGGGTTACGAACACTGAAGCTTTCTTT. Its translation: CASLAGVTNTEAFF.